This T cell receptor (beta chain) is drawn from a study of T cells in localized non-small cell lung cancer. This clone was seen a handful of times. The antigen is not known. Study-wide points: The study found T cell clonality highest in uninvolved adjacent lung, above tumor. Adjacent lung had a median approximately 50 of the 100 largest tumor clones. In the blood, greater T cell density corresponded to longer overall survival. Sequencing, confined to only one tumor region, leaves heterogeneity possible.

Using immunoSEQ multiplex PCR, the repertoire was profiled, and TCRdb retains in-frame clones only, with some absent. The sample contains roughly 10,000 clones, 29% of which appear only once. V shed 0 bases and J 4 bases; nucleotides not matched to a gene: 2. Germline values: CDR1 SGHRS, CDR2 YFSETQ. The CDR3 is 15 residues long. The clonotype originates from a man aged 35-69 years with stage I lung adenocarcinoma. This chain links TRBV5-1 with TRBJ2-7, with TRBD2 matching 12 bases. The sample in question was lung tumor tissue, obtained before any cancer treatment. Here the CDR3 DNA reads TGCGCCAGCAGCTTGGCCGGACTAGCGGGATACGAGCAGTACTTC. Translated: CASSLAGLAGYEQYF.